Listed here are 27 T cell receptor beta chains from one sample, sequenced in a study of cytomegalovirus exposure and HLA in healthy donors. In the PCR, 60 Vbeta and 13 Jbeta primers were used. Libraries were prepared by immunoSEQ multiplex PCR; TCRdb keeps only in-frame clonotypes and omits some of them. The sample consists of about 260,000 clones, just under 85% of them appearing once. What was sequenced was PBMCs. Source of these receptors: a woman between 35 and 50 years old in good health and CMV-seropositive.

A few counts support this clone. The chain has TRBV7-2 and TRBJ2-7; D is perhaps TRBD2 (6 bases). The CDR3 is 13 residues long. Germline CDR1 and CDR2: SGHTA and FQGNSA. The V and J ends lost 3 bases and 2 bases respectively, with 8 bases between them. This chain's CDR3 is CASSLDYPYEQYF. The CDR3 region has the DNA TGTGCCAGCAGCTTGGACTATCCCTACGAGCAGTACTTC.

The CDR3, as DNA: TGTGCCAGTAGTAGGGGACAGGGGTTTGAGCAGTTCTTC. Translating gives CASSRGQGFEQFF. V usage is TRBV19 and J usage is TRBJ2-1, with TRBD1 matching over 10 bases. In germline, CDR1 is LNHDA, CDR2 SQIVND (reference sequence). The ends lost 4 bases at V and 9 bases at J; junction bases unmatched: 3. This CDR3 contains 13 residues.

The CDR3 nucleotides read TGTGCCAGCAGCCAAGTTACCGGGACAGGAACATCACCCCTCCACTTT. Amino acids: CASSQVTGTGTSPLHF. The chain carries TRBV14 and TRBJ1-6, with 8 bases matching TRBD1. Looked up from germline, CDR1 is SGHDN and CDR2 is FVKESK. With 1 base clipped from V and 10 bases from J, the junction kept 9 bases outside the gene matches. The CDR3 contains 16 residues.

This rearrangement joins TRBV30 to TRBJ2-3; D gene uncertain. Germline V gene sequence: CDR1 GTSNPN, CDR2 SVGIG (reference sequence). The V gene lost 3 bases and the J gene lost 2 bases, with 9 bases spanning the gap. The CDR3 loop spans 13 amino acids. The CDR3 is CAWSPTDTDTQYF. The CDR3 DNA sequence: TGTGCCTGGAGCCCGACTGACACAGATACGCAGTATTTT.

Only a few counts were recorded for this clone. This CDR3 is CASQPGDPYNEQFF. The DNA of the CDR3 is TGTGCCAGCCAGCCGGGAGATCCCTACAATGAGCAGTTCTTC. The V gene is TRBV6-1, the J gene TRBJ2-1, with D maybe TRBD2 (6 bases). CDR3 length: 14 residues. V lost 8 bases to trimming and J lost 2 bases, with 13 bases between them. Germline loops: CDR1 MNHNS, CDR2 SASEGT.

This clone was seen just once. The V call is TRBV29-1, the J call TRBJ2-5, with TRBD2 as a possible D gene (6 bases). Germline CDR1 reads SQVTM; CDR2 reads ANQGSEA. Deletions cut 7 bases from V and 11 bases from J, with 20 bases between. The CDR3 has 12 amino acids. The CDR3, as DNA: TGCAGCGGGGGGACTTCTCTAGGGGAGCAGTACTTC. It encodes CSGGTSLGEQYF. Looking up the rest from reference TRBV29-1 and TRBJ2-5 gives the full variable domain: SAVISQKPSRDICQRGTSLTIQCQVDSQVTMMFWYRQQPGQSLTLIATANQGSEATYESGFVIDKFPISRPNLTFSTLTVSNMSPEDSSIYLCSGGTSLGEQYFGPGTRLLVL.

The chain links TRBV7-3 to TRBJ2-1, with 7 nucleotides matching TRBD2. V shed 5 bases and J 6 bases; nucleotides not matched to a gene: 13. The CDR3 sequence is 16 residues long. Per the germline V gene, CDR1 is SGHTA and CDR2 is FQGTGA. CDR3 bases: TGTGCCAGCAGCCTTGATCCGGGCCAGCGGGGCAATGAGCAGTTCTTC. The encoded protein is CASSLDPGQRGNEQFF.

This chain links TRBV6-5 with TRBJ2-7, with D perhaps TRBD2 (5 bases). CDR3 length: 14 amino acids. CDR1 and CDR2 (germline): MNHEY, SVGAGI. V lost 5 bases and J lost 0, with 11 bases in between. The CDR3 region is CASSPRGNSYEQYF. The CDR3 nucleotides read TGTGCCAGCAGTCCCCGAGGGAACTCCTACGAGCAGTACTTC.

The table lists this clone with a few counts. J is TRBJ1-6 and V is TRBV5-4; 7 nucleotides match TRBD1. The CDR3 is 12 amino acids. Germline assignment: CDR1 SGHNT and CDR2 YYREEE (reference sequence). V gave up 3 bases and J gave up 13 bases; unmatched junction bases: 4. As DNA, the CDR3 is TGTGCCAGCAGCTCGACAGGGAGGCCCCTCCACTTT. Translation gives CASSSTGRPLHF.

The rearrangement uses TRBV28 and TRBJ1-2; possibly TRBD1 for D (6 bases). This CDR3 spans 14 amino acids. CDR1 and CDR2 (germline): MDHEN, SYDVKM. V was pared by 9 bases and J by 5 bases, with 19 bases between. CDR3 loop: CASSTGNPYYGYTF. The DNA for the CDR3 is TGTGCCAGTTCAACAGGGAACCCCTATTATGGCTACACCTTC.

This rearrangement joins TRBV19 to TRBJ2-3, with 9 bases aligning to TRBD2. From germline, CDR1 is LNHDA and CDR2 SQIVND (reference sequence). V lost 5 bases, J lost 2 bases, and 5 bases stayed unmatched. The CDR3 covers 15 residues. The CDR3: CASSARLAVTDTQYF. CDR3 bases: TGTGCCAGTAGTGCAAGACTAGCGGTCACAGATACGCAGTATTTT.

The chain joins TRBV7-2 to TRBJ2-3, with 7 bases aligning to TRBD1. The germline V gene has CDR1 SGHTA and CDR2 FQGNSA. The CDR3 contains 15 residues. The junction had 6 bases not matched to a gene; V was cut back by 4 bases and J by 2 bases. CDR3 protein: CASSSTGQYTDTQYF. Written as DNA, the CDR3 is TGTGCCAGCAGCTCTACGGGACAGTACACAGATACGCAGTATTTT.

The chain couples TRBV18 to TRBJ2-7; weak D call: TRBD2 (6 bases). This CDR3 has 13 residues. Trimming shortened V by 8 bases and J by 7 bases, and 18 bases separated the two germline ends. Germline lookup yields CDR1 KGHSH and CDR2 LQKENI. CDR3 nucleotide sequence: TGTGCCAGCGGACCTTCGCGGGATCGAGAGCAGTACTTC. Its translation: CASGPSRDREQYF.

This clone has a single count. This chain uses TRBV5-6 with TRBJ1-2; a possible D gene is TRBD1 (5 bases). The CDR3 covers 13 residues. Germline-derived CDR1 and CDR2 are SGHDT and YYEEEE. Trimming cost V 4 bases and J 6 bases, with 13 bases left between them. The CDR3 reads CASSDQGLHGYTF. Written as DNA, the CDR3 is TGTGCCAGCAGCGATCAGGGCCTCCATGGCTACACCTTC.

The J gene is TRBJ2-7, the V gene TRBV15, with a possible D match to TRBD2 (6 bases). V was trimmed by 0 bases and J by 6 bases, leaving 9 bases between them. This CDR3 is built from 13 residues. The V gene's germline CDR1 is LNHNV and CDR2 YYDKDF (reference sequence). The CDR3 loop is CATSREGGREQYF. CDR3 DNA sequence: TGTGCCACCAGCAGAGAGGGGGGACGCGAGCAGTACTTC.

This clone has a handful of counts. The chain employs TRBV28 and TRBJ1-2, with D perhaps matching TRBD1 (6 bases). V was clipped by 4 bases and J by 8 bases, with 17 bases between them. This CDR3 has 14 amino acids. Looked up from germline, CDR1 is MDHEN and CDR2 is SYDVKM. The CDR3 nucleotides are TGTGCCAGCAGTTCGATACAGGGTATCAACGGCTACACCTTC. Translated, it gives CASSSIQGINGYTF.

This chain connects TRBV6-1 to TRBJ2-1; D is perhaps TRBD2 (5 bases). V shed 8 bases and J shed 2 bases, with 16 bases lying between them. CDR3 length: 15 amino acids. Germline assignment: CDR1 MNHNS and CDR2 SASEGT. CDR3 sequence (DNA): TGTGCCAGCTTAATTACGGGATTCGCCTACAATGAGCAGTTCTTC. Protein product: CASLITGFAYNEQFF.

The gene calls are TRBV28 and TRBJ1-6; no definite D call. The germline gives CDR1 MDHEN, CDR2 SYDVKM. The CDR3 runs to 20 residues. V shed 6 bases and J shed 3 bases, with 27 bases lying between them. CDR3 sequence (DNA): TGTGCCAGCAGCCCCCGAGCGGGTCAGCTATCCTCCTTCTATAATTCACCCCTCCACTTT. This sequence encodes CASSPRAGQLSSFYNSPLHF. The variable domain in full, with the rest retrieved from reference TRBV28 and TRBJ1-6, is DVKVTQSSRYLVKRTGEKVFLECVQDMDHENMFWYRQDPGLGLRLIYFSYDVKMKEKGDIPEGYSVSREKKERFSLILESASTNQTSMYLCASSPRAGQLSSFYNSPLHFGNGTRLTVT.

The CDR3, as DNA: TGTGCCAGCAGCTTAGGTCGACTAGCGGGAGGCCCTTCCTACAATGAGCAGTTCTTC. Translation gives CASSLGRLAGGPSYNEQFF. The V gene is TRBV7-8, the J gene TRBJ2-1, with 13 bases aligning to TRBD2. The CDR3 contains 19 residues. After removal of 1 base from V and 1 base from J, the junction contained 7 bases not matched to a gene. Germline CDR1 is SGHVS and CDR2 is FQNEAQ.

This clone was detected a few times. The genes are TRBV29-1 and TRBJ2-1; D unresolved. Germline CDR1 is SQVTM and CDR2 is ANQGSEA. V lost 5 bases and J lost 7, with 18 bases in between. CDR3 length: 14 amino acids. In DNA form, the CDR3 reads TGCAGCGTTTATCTTAGTCCCGGTCTAAATGAGCAGTTCTTC. This gives the protein CSVYLSPGLNEQFF.

The rearrangement uses TRBV10-3 and TRBJ2-7; D is uncertain. Trimming took 4 bases from V and 6 from J, leaving 16 bases between them. The CDR3 length is 14 residues. CDR1 and CDR2 from the germline V gene are ENHRY and SYGVKD. The CDR3 nucleotides are TGTGCCATCAGTGCCCAAAGTAGCATCCCCGAGCAGTACTTC. Its translation is CAISAQSSIPEQYF.

A note on this clone: The junction does not match germline at one end; this may be a read error. V and J are TRBV11-2 and TRBJ2-2; unclear D gene. The CDR3 covers 13 residues. Looked up from germline, CDR1 is SGHAT and CDR2 is FQNNGV. In DNA form, the CDR3 reads TGTACCAGCAGCTTACGGGACACCGGGGAGCTGTTTTTT. Translation gives CTSSLRDTGELFF.

This clone showed up just once. V gene TRBV27 combines with J gene TRBJ2-5, with TRBD1 matching 7 bases. Germline assignment: CDR1 MNHEY and CDR2 SMNVEV (reference sequence). This CDR3 region has 15 residues. Trimming at V came to 2 bases and at J to 4 bases, leaving 7 bases not matched to a gene. Here the CDR3 reads CASSLRQGVAETQYF. The DNA of the CDR3 is TGTGCCAGCAGTTTACGACAGGGTGTAGCAGAGACCCAGTACTTC.

The chain employs TRBV7-3 and TRBJ2-1; 11 bases fit TRBD2. Trimming removed 5 bases from V and 3 bases from J; junction bases left unmatched: 6. This CDR3 is built from 16 residues. Germline CDR1 is SGHTA and CDR2 is FQGTGA. The CDR3 sequence: CASSPTTSGNYNEQFF. CDR3 sequence (DNA): TGTGCCAGCAGCCCTACGACTAGCGGGAACTACAATGAGCAGTTCTTC.

This sequence joins TRBV9 and TRBJ2-3; TRBD1 aligns across 12 bases. Germline-derived CDR1 and CDR2 are SGDLS and YYNGEE. The CDR3 loop spans 15 amino acids. With 4 bases clipped from V and 6 bases from J, the junction kept 6 bases outside the gene matches. Here the CDR3 DNA reads TGTGCCAGCAGCTTAGGGACAGGGGGCGAGGATACGCAGTATTTT. Its protein product is CASSLGTGGEDTQYF.

In regard to this clone: Distinct nucleotide sequences in the sample also encode this CDR3. The chain employs TRBV9 and TRBJ1-6; D might be TRBD1 (5 bases). The CDR3 loop spans 15 amino acids. Germline values: CDR1 SGDLS, CDR2 YYNGEE. Trimming took 2 bases from V and 1 from J, leaving 7 bases between them. In DNA, the CDR3 is TGTGCCAGCAGCGTGGGGGGTTCCTATAATTCACCCCTCCACTTT. Translated: CASSVGGSYNSPLHF.

This chain joins TRBV6-4 and TRBJ2-3, with D maybe TRBD2 (6 bases). Germline-derived CDR1 and CDR2 are MRHNA and SNTAGT. The CDR3 is made up of 14 amino acids. Trimming removed 3 bases from V and 0 bases from J, with 7 bases in between. CDR3 residues: CASSESGSTDTQYF. CDR3 DNA sequence: TGTGCCAGCAGTGAAAGCGGGAGCACAGATACGCAGTATTTT.